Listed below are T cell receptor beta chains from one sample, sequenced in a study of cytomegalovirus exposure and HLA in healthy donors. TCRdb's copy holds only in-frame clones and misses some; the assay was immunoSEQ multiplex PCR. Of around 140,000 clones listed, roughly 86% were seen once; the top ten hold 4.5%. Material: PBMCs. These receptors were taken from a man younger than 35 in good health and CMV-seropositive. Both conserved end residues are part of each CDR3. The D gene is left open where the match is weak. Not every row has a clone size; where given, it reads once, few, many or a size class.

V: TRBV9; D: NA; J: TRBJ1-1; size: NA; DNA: TGTGCCAGCAGCGCCGACAGGACTAACACTGAAGCTTTCTTT; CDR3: CASSADRTNTEAFF
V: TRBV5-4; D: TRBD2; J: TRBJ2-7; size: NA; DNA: TGTGCCAGCAGGGGAGGGACTAGCGGGAGTTACGAGCAGTACTTC; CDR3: CASRGGTSGSYEQYF
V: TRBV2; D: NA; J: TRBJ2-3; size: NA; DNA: TGTGCCAGCAGTGAAAGCAGGGCCACAGATACGCAGTATTTT; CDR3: CASSESRATDTQYF
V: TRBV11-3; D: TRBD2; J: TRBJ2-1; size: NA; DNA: TGTGCCAGCAGCTTAGGGGGACTAGCGGGAGGAGTGGGCAATGAGCAGTTCTTC; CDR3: CASSLGGLAGGVGNEQFF
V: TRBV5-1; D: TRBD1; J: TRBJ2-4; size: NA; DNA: TGCGCCAGCAGCCCAGCCCCGTCAGGGGGCTCAAACATTCAGTACTTC; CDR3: CASSPAPSGGSNIQYF
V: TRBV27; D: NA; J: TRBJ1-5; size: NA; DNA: TGTGCCAGCGGGCACATTAGCAATCAGCCCCAGCATTTT; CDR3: CASGHISNQPQHF
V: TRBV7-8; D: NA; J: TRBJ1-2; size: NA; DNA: TGTGCCAGCAGCTTAGGGGCTGCTAACTATGGCTACACCTTC; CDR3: CASSLGAANYGYTF
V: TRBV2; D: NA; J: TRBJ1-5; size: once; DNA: TGTGCCAGCGGGGACAATTATAGCAATCAGCCCCAGCATTTT; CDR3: CASGDNYSNQPQHF
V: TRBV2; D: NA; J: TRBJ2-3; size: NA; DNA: TGTGCCAGCAGTGAAATGGACAGACTCGGAGATACGCAGTATTTT; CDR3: CASSEMDRLGDTQYF
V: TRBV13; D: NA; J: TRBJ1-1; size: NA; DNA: TGTGCCAGCAGCTTAAGGGCGGGACCCGGGAGTACTGAAGCTTTCTTT; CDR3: CASSLRAGPGSTEAFF
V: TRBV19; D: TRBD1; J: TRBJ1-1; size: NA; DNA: TGTGCCAGTAGTAGTCTGGGGACAGGGCACACTGAAGCTTTCTTT; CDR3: CASSSLGTGHTEAFF
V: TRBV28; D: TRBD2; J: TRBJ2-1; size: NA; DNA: TGTGCCAGCAGTTTATTAGCGGGGGGCTTCTCCTACAATGAGCAGTTCTTC; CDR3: CASSLLAGGFSYNEQFF
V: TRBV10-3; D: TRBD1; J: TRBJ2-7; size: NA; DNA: TGTGCCATCAGTGAGTCGTCCAGGGGGAGCGAGCAGTACTTC; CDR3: CAISESSRGSEQYF
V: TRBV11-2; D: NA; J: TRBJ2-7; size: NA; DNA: TGTGCCAGCAGCCCCCTAGGGGGTAGCGGGCGCTCCTACGAGCAGTACTTC; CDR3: CASSPLGGSGRSYEQYF
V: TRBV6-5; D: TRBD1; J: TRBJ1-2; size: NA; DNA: TGTGCCAGCAGTTACTCGACCGACAGGGACGGCTACACCTTC; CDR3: CASSYSTDRDGYTF
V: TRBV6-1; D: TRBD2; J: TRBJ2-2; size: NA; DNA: TGTGCCAGCAGCGGGGGGGGCGTGGACACCGGGGAGCTGTTTTTT; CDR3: CASSGGGVDTGELFF
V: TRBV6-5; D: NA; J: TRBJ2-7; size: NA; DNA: TGTGCCAGCGGAATGGGACAAACTTACTACGAGCAGTACTTC; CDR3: CASGMGQTYYEQYF
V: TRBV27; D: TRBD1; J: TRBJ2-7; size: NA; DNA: TGTGCCAGCAGTTTATCTGTGGGACAGCGAACTTACGAGCAGTACTTC; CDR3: CASSLSVGQRTYEQYF
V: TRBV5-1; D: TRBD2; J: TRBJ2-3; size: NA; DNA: TGCGCCAGCAGCGTGAGTTCGACTAGCGGGGAACCAGATACGCAGTATTTT; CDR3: CASSVSSTSGEPDTQYF
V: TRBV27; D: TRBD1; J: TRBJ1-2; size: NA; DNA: TGTGCCAGCAGTTTATTGGGACAGGGGCACTATGGCTACACCTTC; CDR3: CASSLLGQGHYGYTF
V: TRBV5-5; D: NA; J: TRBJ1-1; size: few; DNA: TGTGCCAGCAGCTCATTTGTCGGGGTCCCTGAAGCTTTCTTT; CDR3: CASSSFVGVPEAFF
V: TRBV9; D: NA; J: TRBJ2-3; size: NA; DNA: TGTGCCAGCAGCCACTTCGCCAGCACAGATACGCAGTATTTT; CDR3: CASSHFASTDTQYF
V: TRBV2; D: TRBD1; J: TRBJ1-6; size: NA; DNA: TGTGCCAGCAGTGAGCAAGGGGGCAATTCACCCCTCCACTTT; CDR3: CASSEQGGNSPLHF
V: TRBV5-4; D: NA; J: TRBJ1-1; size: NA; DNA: TGTGCCAGCAGCTTGGTCAGGGGCGACGCGAACACTGAAGCTTTCTTT; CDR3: CASSLVRGDANTEAFF
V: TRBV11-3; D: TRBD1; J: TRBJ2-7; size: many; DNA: TGTGCCAGCAGCTTAACAGGGGGCGACGAGCAGTACTTC; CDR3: CASSLTGGDEQYF
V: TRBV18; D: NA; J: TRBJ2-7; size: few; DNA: TGTGCCAGCTCACCAACAGGGAGGGGGTACGAGCAGTACTTC; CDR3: CASSPTGRGYEQYF
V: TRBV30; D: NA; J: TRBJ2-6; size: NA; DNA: TGTGCCTGGAGTGTCCTCTCTGGGGCCAACGTCCTGACTTTC; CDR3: CAWSVLSGANVLTF
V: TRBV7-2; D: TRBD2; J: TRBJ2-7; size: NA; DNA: TGTGCCAGCAGCTTATATAGCGGGGGAGCCTACGAGCAGTACTTC; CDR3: CASSLYSGGAYEQYF
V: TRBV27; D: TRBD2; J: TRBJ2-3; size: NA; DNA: TGTGCCAGCAGTTTACTAGCGGGGGGGGCAGTATCTACGCAGTATTTT; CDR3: CASSLLAGGAVSTQYF
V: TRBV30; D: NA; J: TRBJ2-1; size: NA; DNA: TGTGCCTGGAGTGTATACGGGGATGAGCAGTTCTTC; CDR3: CAWSVYGDEQFF
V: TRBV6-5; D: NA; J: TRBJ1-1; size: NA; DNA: TGTGCCAGCAGTTACCAGGTGAACACTGAAGCTTTCTTT; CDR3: CASSYQVNTEAFF
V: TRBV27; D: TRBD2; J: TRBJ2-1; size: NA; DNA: TGTGCCAGCAGCGCGGGACTAGCGGGAGTAGCGTATGATAGCAATGAGCAGTTCTTC; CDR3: CASSAGLAGVAYDSNEQFF
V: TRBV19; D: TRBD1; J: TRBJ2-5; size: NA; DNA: TGTGCCAGTAGTCACTCCCGGACAGGCGACCAAGAGACCCAGTACTTC; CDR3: CASSHSRTGDQETQYF
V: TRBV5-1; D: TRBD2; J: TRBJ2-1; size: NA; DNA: TGCGCCAGCAGCTTAGGAGAGAGCGGGAGATACAATGAGCAGTTCTTC; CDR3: CASSLGESGRYNEQFF
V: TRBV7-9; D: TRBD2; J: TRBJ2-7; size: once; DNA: TGTGCCAGCAGTCTTGGACTAGCGGGAGGCTTCGGGGAGCAGTACTTC; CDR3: CASSLGLAGGFGEQYF
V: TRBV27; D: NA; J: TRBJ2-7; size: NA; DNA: TGTGCCAGCAGCATCGGACCGGGGGGCGACGAGCAGTACTTC; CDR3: CASSIGPGGDEQYF
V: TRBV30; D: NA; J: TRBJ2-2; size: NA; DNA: TGTGCCTGGAGTGTACAGGGAACGGACGGGGAGCTGTTTTTT; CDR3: CAWSVQGTDGELFF
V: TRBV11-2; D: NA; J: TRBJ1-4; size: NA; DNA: TGTGCCAGCAGCCCGGTCCGGGGAGGCCGCACTAATGAAAAACTGTTTTTT; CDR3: CASSPVRGGRTNEKLFF
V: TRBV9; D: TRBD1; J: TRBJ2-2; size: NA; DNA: TGTGCCAGCAGCTTTTACGACAGGGGTCAAGCGAACACCGGGGAGCTGTTTTTT; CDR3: CASSFYDRGQANTGELFF
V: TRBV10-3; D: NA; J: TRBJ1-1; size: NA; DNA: TGTGCCATCAGTGAGGGCCTTATATCGGAAGCTTTCTTT; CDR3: CAISEGLISEAFF
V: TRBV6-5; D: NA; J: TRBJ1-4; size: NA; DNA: TGTGCCAGCAGTTACTCTTCGGGAAGCGAAAAACTGTTTTTT; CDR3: CASSYSSGSEKLFF
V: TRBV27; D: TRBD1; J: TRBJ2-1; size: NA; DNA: TGTGCCAGCAGGGCTCACGGGACAGACAATGAGCAGTTCTTC; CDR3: CASRAHGTDNEQFF
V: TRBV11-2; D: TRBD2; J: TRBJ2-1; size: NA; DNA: TGTGCCAGCAGCCTCTCCTCCGGGAGGGCTAGGAATGAGCAGTTCTTC; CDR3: CASSLSSGRARNEQFF
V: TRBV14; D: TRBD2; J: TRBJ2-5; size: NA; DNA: TGTGCCAGCAGCCAGTATATAGCGGGGTTGTACCAAGAGACCCAGTACTTC; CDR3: CASSQYIAGLYQETQYF
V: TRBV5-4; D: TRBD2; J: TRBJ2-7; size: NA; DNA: TGTGCCAGCAGCTCGAACGGGAGGTACGAGCAGTACTTC; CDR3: CASSSNGRYEQYF
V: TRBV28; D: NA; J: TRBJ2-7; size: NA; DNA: TGTGCCAGCAGTTCCGGACAGAGGGGCCACGAGCAGTACTTC; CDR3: CASSSGQRGHEQYF
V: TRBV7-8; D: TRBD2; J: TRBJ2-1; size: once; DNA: TGTGCCAGCAGCTTAATAGGTTTGACTAGCGGGGGGCCCTACAATGAGCAGTTCTTC; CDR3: CASSLIGLTSGGPYNEQFF
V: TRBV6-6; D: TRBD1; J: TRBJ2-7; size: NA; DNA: TGTGCCAGCAGTATCGGACAGGGTCAAGAGCAGTACTTC; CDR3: CASSIGQGQEQYF